These 29 T cell receptor beta chains originate from one sample sequenced in a study of graft-versus-host responses after intestinal transplantation. The data were produced by immunoSEQ multiplex PCR, yet TCRdb's version contains in-frame clones alone and is incomplete. The table shows about 48,000 clones, with about nine tenths occurring only once. What these receptors recognize is not known. Sequences were derived from unstimulated CD4+ T cells sorted from spleen or lymph node cells, sampled before transplant. The receptors stem from a human donor who was the organ donor for an intestinal transplant.

This chain joins TRBV12-5 and TRBJ1-2, with D perhaps matching TRBD1 (5 bases). Per the germline V gene, CDR1 is LGHNT and CDR2 is FRNRAP. V lost 2 bases, J lost 8 bases, and 6 bases lay in between. The CDR3 is 11 residues long. The CDR3 is CASGLNRGYTF. DNA of the CDR3: TGTGCTAGTGGTTTGAACAGGGGCTACACCTTC.

The chain couples TRBV5-1 to TRBJ1-1; D remains ambiguous. Germline loops: CDR1 SGHRS, CDR2 YFSETQ. V lost 4 bases and J lost 0, with 10 bases in between. The CDR3 has 14 residues. In DNA, the CDR3 is TGCGCCAGCAGCCCCCGGGCCCTGAACACTGAAGCTTTCTTT. It yields the protein CASSPRALNTEAFF.

The CDR3 loop is CASSLLRVAGEQYF. The CDR3 nucleotides are TGTGCCAGCAGCTTGTTACGGGTAGCGGGGGAGCAGTACTTC. This chain links TRBV5-6 with TRBJ2-7; 8 nucleotides align to TRBD2. The CDR3 loop spans 14 amino acids. Germline V gene sequence: CDR1 SGHDT, CDR2 YYEEEE. With 1 base clipped from V and 7 bases from J, the junction kept 7 bases outside the gene matches. Full variable domain (missing parts from reference TRBV5-6 and TRBJ2-7): DAGVTQSPTHLIKTRGQQVTLRCSPKSGHDTVSWYQQALGQGPQFIFQYYEEEERQRGNFPDRFSGHQFPNYSSELNVNALLLGDSALYLCASSLLRVAGEQYFGPGTRLTVT.

This chain joins TRBV19 and TRBJ2-7; 10 bases align to TRBD2. V trimming: 3 bases; J trimming: 6 bases; junction bases outside the gene matches: 11. Germline V gives CDR1 LNHDA, CDR2 SQIVND (reference sequence). The length of the CDR3 is 16 residues. CDR3 nucleotide sequence: TGTGCCAGTAGTATGGGTTTCGCTAGCGGGAGCGGCGAGCAGTACTTC. Protein product: CASSMGFASGSGEQYF.

The chain recombines TRBV6-6 with TRBJ1-5; D is undetermined. The V and J ends lost 0 bases and 6 bases respectively, with 6 bases between them. CDR1 MNHNY and CDR2 SVGAGI come from the germline V gene (reference sequence). The CDR3 contains 13 residues. The CDR3 loop reads CASSYSKGQPQHF. CDR3 in DNA: TGTGCCAGCAGTTACTCGAAGGGTCAGCCCCAGCATTTT.

The chain links TRBV7-9 to TRBJ2-7, with D tentatively TRBD2 (6 bases). Germline V gives CDR1 SEHNR, CDR2 FQNEAQ (reference sequence). The CDR3 length is 13 residues. V lost 5 bases, J lost 8 bases, and 16 bases lay in between. This CDR3 is CASSLDSAGKQYF. The CDR3 DNA is TGTGCCAGCAGCCTTGACTCTGCGGGAAAGCAGTACTTC.

In its sample, this clone was seen a few times. J is TRBJ1-1 and V is TRBV10-3; D call uncertain. Germline CDR1 is ENHRY and CDR2 is SYGVKD. The germline V and J ends were trimmed by 4 bases and 8 bases, with 11 bases remaining between them. The CDR3 consists of 12 residues. In DNA form, the CDR3 reads TGTGCCATCAGTGGGCCAGCGGGGGAAGCTTTCTTT. It is translated as CAISGPAGEAFF.

This sequence joins TRBV19 and TRBJ1-1; TRBD1 matches at 8 bases. V gave up 4 bases and J gave up 4 bases; unmatched junction bases: 14. CDR3 size: 17 residues. Germline V gene data show CDR1 as LNHDA and CDR2 as SQIVND (reference sequence). The CDR3 region has the DNA TGTGCCAGTAGTACCAGAGGTTACAGGGGGAAAGGCACTGAAGCTTTCTTT. It is translated as CASSTRGYRGKGTEAFF.

The chain recombines TRBV7-9 with TRBJ2-3; 8 nucleotides line up with TRBD2. V gave up 3 bases and J gave up 4 bases; unmatched junction bases: 6. Germline V gene sequence: CDR1 SEHNR, CDR2 FQNEAQ (reference sequence). The CDR3 length is 15 residues. The CDR3 bases are TGTGCCAGCAGCTTCGGGAGGGCGATGCCAGATACGCAGTATTTT. Its translation is CASSFGRAMPDTQYF.

This clone has only one observation. The gene calls are TRBV6-1 and TRBJ2-2, with 9 bases lining up with TRBD1. The CDR3 totals 15 residues. After removal of 6 bases from V and 4 bases from J, the junction contained 6 bases not matched to a gene. Per the germline V gene, CDR1 is MNHNS and CDR2 is SASEGT. CDR3 amino acids: CASRAGTGSTGELFF. The DNA of the CDR3 is TGTGCCAGCAGGGCCGGGACAGGGAGCACCGGGGAGCTGTTTTTT.

This rearrangement joins TRBV20-1 to TRBJ2-3; D gene ambiguous. The CDR3 contains 11 residues. The V gene lost 3 bases and the J gene lost 4 bases, with 5 bases spanning the gap. CDR1 and CDR2 (germline): DFQATT, SNEGSKA (reference sequence). CDR3 nucleotide sequence: TGCAGTGCTAGTGGGGCAGATACGCAGTATTTT. Its protein is CSASGADTQYF.

The chain uses TRBV6-6 and TRBJ1-4; D gene unclear. Germline V gene lookup returns CDR1 MNHNY and CDR2 SVGAGI (reference sequence). This CDR3 comprises 11 residues. Trimming took off 2 bases at V and 11 bases at J, with 6 bases between the two ends. CDR3 DNA: TGTGCCAGCAGTTACCGTGGGAAACTGTTTTTT. Translation gives CASSYRGKLFF.

The chain has TRBV19 and TRBJ2-5; D remains unclear. Germline V gives CDR1 LNHDA, CDR2 SQIVND (reference sequence). Between the trimmed V and J ends, which lost 8 bases and 7 bases, there was a span of 8 bases. The CDR3 contains 10 residues. CDR3 loop: CASLLGTQYF. In DNA form, the CDR3 reads TGTGCCAGTTTATTGGGGACCCAGTACTTC. Supplemented by reference TRBV19 and TRBJ2-5, the full variable domain reads DGGITQSPKYLFRKEGQNVTLSCEQNLNHDAMYWYRQDPGQGLRLIYYSQIVNDFQKGDIAEGYSVSREKKESFPLTVTSAQKNPTAFYLCASLLGTQYFGPGTRLLVL.

The gene calls are TRBV28 and TRBJ2-2; D unresolved. The CDR3 is 15 residues long. V lost 4 bases to trimming and J lost 2 bases, with 11 bases between them. Looked up from germline, CDR1 is MDHEN and CDR2 is SYDVKM. CDR3 DNA sequence: TGTGCCAGCAGTTGGGGTATCATTAACACCGGGGAGCTGTTTTTT. This sequence encodes CASSWGIINTGELFF. Using reference TRBV28 and TRBJ2-2 for the parts outside the CDR3, the full variable domain is DVKVTQSSRYLVKRTGEKVFLECVQDMDHENMFWYRQDPGLGLRLIYFSYDVKMKEKGDIPEGYSVSREKKERFSLILESASTNQTSMYLCASSWGIINTGELFFGEGSRLTVL.

The chain links TRBV7-9 to TRBJ2-1; no reliable D call. The V gene's germline CDR1 is SEHNR and CDR2 FQNEAQ (reference sequence). Trimming took off 4 bases at V and 9 bases at J, with 7 bases between the two ends. The CDR3 contains 11 residues. CDR3 in amino acids: CASSSGAEQFF. DNA of the CDR3: TGTGCCAGCAGCTCTGGCGCTGAGCAGTTCTTC.

The chain couples TRBV28 to TRBJ2-6; TRBD1 matches at 8 bases. The germline gives CDR1 MDHEN, CDR2 SYDVKM. The V segment lost 3 bases and the J segment 2 bases; nucleotides outside the gene matches: 6. The CDR3 is 17 amino acids. CDR3: CASSFWTGPAGANVLTF. CDR3 bases: TGTGCCAGCAGTTTCTGGACAGGGCCAGCTGGGGCCAACGTCCTGACTTTC.

V usage is TRBV18 and J usage is TRBJ2-2, with D perhaps matching TRBD1 (6 bases). Per the germline V gene, CDR1 is KGHSH and CDR2 is LQKENI. Trimming removed 3 bases at V and 3 bases at J, with 11 bases between. This CDR3 region has 15 residues. DNA of the CDR3: TGTGCCAGCTCACCCGGACAGACCTACACCGGGGAGCTGTTTTTT. As protein: CASSPGQTYTGELFF.

The CDR3 DNA reads as TGTGCCAGCAGTTACCAGGGAAACACCATATATTTT. Translated: CASSYQGNTIYF. The rearrangement uses TRBV6-6 and TRBJ1-3; D is unresolved. The V end was cut by 2 bases, the J end by 4 bases, with 3 bases between. The CDR3 covers 12 residues. CDR1 and CDR2 from the germline V gene are MNHNY and SVGAGI (reference sequence).

V and J are TRBV18 and TRBJ1-1, with D perhaps TRBD1 (5 bases). Trimming took off 2 bases at V and 3 bases at J, with 10 bases between the two ends. CDR3 length: 14 residues. The germline V gene has CDR1 KGHSH and CDR2 LQKENI. The CDR3 reads CASSPNRGDTEAFF. The CDR3, as DNA: TGTGCCAGCTCACCAAACCGGGGGGACACTGAAGCTTTCTTT.

This chain links TRBV7-6 with TRBJ1-2, with unresolved D. V dropped 1 base and J dropped 8 bases, with 14 bases sitting between them. This CDR3 spans 14 amino acids. CDR1 is SGHVS and CDR2 is FNYEAQ in the germline V gene. CDR3 sequence reads: CASSLGPGPLGYTF. The CDR3 DNA reads as TGTGCCAGCAGCTTAGGGCCGGGCCCTCTGGGCTACACCTTC.

This chain's CDR3 is CASSSTYNEQFF. The CDR3 nucleotides are TGTGCCAGCAGCTCGACTTACAATGAGCAGTTCTTC. The rearrangement uses TRBV7-2 and TRBJ2-1, with no clear D. The CDR3 length is 12 residues. Between the trimmed V and J ends, which lost 4 bases and 4 bases, there was a span of 5 bases. The germline V gene has CDR1 SGHTA and CDR2 FQGNSA.

V and J are TRBV28 and TRBJ2-5, with D possibly being TRBD2 (5 bases). Looked up from germline, CDR1 is MDHEN and CDR2 is SYDVKM. This CDR3 region has 17 residues. Trimming removed 1 base at V and 3 bases at J, with 18 bases between. The chain's CDR3 is CASSLFGEAGPKETQYF. CDR3 nucleotides: TGTGCCAGCAGTTTATTCGGTGAGGCGGGCCCAAAAGAGACCCAGTACTTC.

The V and J genes are TRBV5-1 and TRBJ2-1; the match to TRBD1 covers 8 bases. The CDR3 contains 15 residues. The V gene's germline CDR1 is SGHRS and CDR2 YFSETQ. The V and J ends lost 4 bases and 4 bases, in that order; junction bases with no gene match: 7. This CDR3 is CASSVQGAGYNEQFF. The CDR3 nucleotides are TGCGCCAGCAGCGTTCAGGGGGCGGGATACAATGAGCAGTTCTTC.

The gene calls are TRBV19 and TRBJ2-1, with D perhaps TRBD1 (6 bases). Germline V lookup: CDR1 LNHDA, CDR2 SQIVND (reference sequence). The V end was cut by 8 bases, the J end by 8 bases, with 31 bases between. The CDR3 extends over 18 amino acids. CDR3: CASALFGTSRATGDEQFF. The CDR3 region has the DNA TGTGCCAGTGCGCTCTTTGGGACATCTAGGGCTACGGGCGATGAGCAGTTCTTC. Full variable domain (outside the CDR3, taken from reference TRBV19 and TRBJ2-1): DGGITQSPKYLFRKEGQNVTLSCEQNLNHDAMYWYRQDPGQGLRLIYYSQIVNDFQKGDIAEGYSVSREKKESFPLTVTSAQKNPTAFYLCASALFGTSRATGDEQFFGPGTRLTVL.

The chain carries TRBV2 and TRBJ2-7; 10 bases match TRBD1. Germline CDR1 reads SNHLY; CDR2 reads FYNNEI. V lost 2 bases, J lost 4 bases, and 8 bases stayed unmatched. CDR3 size: 16 residues. CDR3 amino acids: CASSELGTGVGYEQYF. The CDR3 DNA sequence: TGTGCCAGCAGTGAATTGGGGACAGGGGTGGGGTACGAGCAGTACTTC.

The gene calls are TRBV28 and TRBJ2-1; D is undetermined. The CDR3 contains 13 residues. The V end was cut by 5 bases, the J end by 10 bases, with 15 bases between. Per germline, CDR1 MDHEN and CDR2 SYDVKM. The DNA for the CDR3 is TGTGCCAGCAGTACGGAACTTCCGAAAGAGCAGTTCTTC. The encoded protein is CASSTELPKEQFF.

This chain joins TRBV5-6 and TRBJ1-5; the match to TRBD1 covers 8 bases. The CDR3 contains 14 residues. Germline V gives CDR1 SGHDT, CDR2 YYEEEE. V was clipped by 3 bases and J by 7 bases; unmatched bases: 6. CDR3 nucleotides: TGTGCCAGCAGCTCAGACAGGGGCGGGCAGCCCCAGCATTTT. It encodes CASSSDRGGQPQHF.

CDR3 DNA: TGCAGTGCTAGAGACACCTACGAGCAGTACTTC. Translation gives CSARDTYEQYF. The genes are TRBV20-1 and TRBJ2-7; D remains ambiguous. With 0 bases removed from V and 2 bases from J, the gap between germline ends came to 2 bases. In germline, CDR1 is DFQATT, CDR2 SNEGSKA (reference sequence). The CDR3 loop spans 11 amino acids.

The chain is built from TRBV28 and TRBJ2-3; D may be TRBD1 or TRBD2 (7 bases each). The length of the CDR3 is 16 residues. The V gene's germline CDR1 is MDHEN and CDR2 SYDVKM. V lost 5 bases to trimming and J lost 3 bases, with 18 bases between them. CDR3 sequence (DNA): TGTGCCAGCAGTCTTCCCTCAGGGGGGGGTACAGATACGCAGTATTTT. Translated: CASSLPSGGGTDTQYF.